A single sample gave rise to the 29 T cell receptor beta chains below, sequenced in a study of blood T cell repertoires in COVID-19. Libraries were prepared by immunoSEQ multiplex PCR; TCRdb keeps only in-frame clonotypes and omits some of them. There are approximately 94,000 clones in the sample; around four fifths occur only once, and about 12% lies in the top ten. The sample taken for sequencing was peripheral blood. The receptors were sampled from a woman in her 70s with acute or convalescent COVID-19.

The chain couples TRBV16 to TRBJ2-2; D is possibly TRBD1 (6 bases). CDR1 is KGHSY and CDR2 is FQNENV in the germline V gene. The V end lost 4 bases, the J end lost 2 bases, and 11 bases lay between the germline ends. The CDR3 extends over 15 amino acids. As DNA, the CDR3 is TGTGCCAGCAGCCTTTTACAGGGAAACACCGGGGAGCTGTTTTTT. This sequence encodes CASSLLQGNTGELFF.

The chain carries TRBV11-2 and TRBJ2-2, with a possible D match to TRBD2 (6 bases). From germline, CDR1 is SGHAT and CDR2 FQNNGV. The length of the CDR3 is 17 residues. V shed 4 bases and J shed 4 bases, with 19 bases lying between them. CDR3 region: CASSSPSGLSGTGELFF. The CDR3, as DNA: TGTGCCAGCAGCTCACCCTCGGGACTCTCGGGCACCGGGGAGCTGTTTTTT.

This chain joins TRBV6-5 and TRBJ2-5; D perhaps matches TRBD1 (5 bases). The CDR3 is 15 amino acids. Germline CDR1 and CDR2: MNHEY and SVGAGI. V was cut by 0 bases and J by 5 bases, with 13 bases left in between. The CDR3 nucleotides are TGTGCCAGCAGTTACTCCCAGGGCCCGCGGGAGACCCAGTACTTC. This encodes CASSYSQGPRETQYF.

The chain combines TRBV12-3 or TRBV12-4 with TRBJ1-3; no definite D call. The CDR3 is 12 residues long. Trimming removed 7 bases at V and 4 bases at J, with 8 bases between. In nucleotides, the CDR3 is TGTGCCAGCACCCTCCTGGGAAACACCATATATTTT. This encodes CASTLLGNTIYF.

There are a few counts of this clone. The J gene is TRBJ1-2, the V gene TRBV5-1; 8 bases map to TRBD1. V lost 4 bases, J lost 6 bases, and 11 bases stayed unmatched. The CDR3 is made up of 15 amino acids. Germline-derived CDR1 and CDR2 are SGHRS and YFSETQ. The CDR3 is CASSRTTGGSNGYTF. DNA of the CDR3: TGCGCCAGCAGCCGTACCACAGGGGGGTCGAATGGCTACACCTTC.

The chain uses TRBV19 and TRBJ2-7; D perhaps matches TRBD2 (6 bases). The CDR3 sequence is 11 residues long. Trimming removed 7 bases from V and 3 bases from J, with 7 bases in between. From germline, CDR1 is LNHDA and CDR2 SQIVND (reference sequence). CDR3 in DNA: TGTGCCAGTAAGGAGGGCTACGAGCAGTACTTC. Protein sequence: CASKEGYEQYF.

This clone came up once. The V gene is TRBV7-2, the J gene TRBJ1-6; 9 bases agree with TRBD1. The J segment lost 7 bases and the V segment lost 1 base, leaving 5 bases of the junction unmatched. Germline V gene sequence: CDR1 SGHTA, CDR2 FQGNSA. CDR3 length: 16 residues. The CDR3 here is CASSLEGTGRNSPLHF. The CDR3 region has the DNA TGTGCCAGCAGCTTAGAAGGGACAGGGAGGAATTCACCCCTCCACTTT.

V and J are TRBV14 and TRBJ1-2; a weak D match, TRBD1 (5 bases). CDR1 is SGHDN and CDR2 is FVKESK in the germline V gene. The CDR3 length is 13 residues. The germline V and J ends were trimmed by 2 bases and 4 bases, with 8 bases remaining between them. The CDR3 nucleotides read TGTGCCAGCAGCCAACAGGGAATCTATGGCTACACCTTC. This encodes CASSQQGIYGYTF. The variable domain in full, completed from reference TRBV14 and TRBJ1-2, reads EAGVTQFPSHSVIEKGQTVTLRCDPISGHDNLYWYRRVMGKEIKFLLHFVKESKQDESGMPNNRFLAERTGGTYSTLKVQPAELEDSGVYFCASSQQGIYGYTFGSGTRLTVV.

The chain combines TRBV19 with TRBJ1-5; D not certain. The CDR3 is 13 residues long. Germline CDR1 LNHDA, CDR2 SQIVND (reference sequence). Trimming pared 7 bases from V and 5 bases from J, leaving 12 bases between. The CDR3 loop reads CASIGRNDQPQHF. The CDR3 DNA reads as TGTGCCAGTATAGGCAGGAACGATCAGCCCCAGCATTTT.

The V call is TRBV11-3, the J call TRBJ2-4; perhaps TRBD1 as D (6 bases). This CDR3 is 17 amino acids long. V was cut by 5 bases and J by 0 bases, with 17 bases left in between. Germline lookup yields CDR1 SGHNT and CDR2 YENEEA. The CDR3 protein is CASSPPGADRAKNIQYF. In DNA form, the CDR3 reads TGTGCCAGCAGCCCTCCAGGGGCCGATAGAGCCAAAAACATTCAGTACTTC.

This chain joins TRBV6-5 and TRBJ1-2, with 8 bases lining up with TRBD1. Germline values: CDR1 MNHEY, CDR2 SVGAGI. Trimming removed 8 bases from V and 13 bases from J; junction bases left unmatched: 15. This CDR3 has 13 amino acids. The CDR3 DNA follows: TGTGCCAGCCGACTGCGGACAGGGAGTGCTTGCACCTTC. Translated, it gives CASRLRTGSACTF.

This rearrangement joins TRBV6-5 to TRBJ1-5, with 8 positions matching TRBD1. This CDR3 has 15 residues. Germline values: CDR1 MNHEY, CDR2 SVGAGI. V lost 6 bases, J lost 2 bases, and 6 bases stayed unmatched. CDR3 nucleotide sequence: TGTGCCAGCAGAGGACAGGGTGGAGGCAATCAGCCCCAGCATTTT. It encodes CASRGQGGGNQPQHF.

This clone was recorded once. This rearrangement joins TRBV4-2 to TRBJ1-4; D remains unclear. V was cut by 4 bases and J by 4 bases, with 10 bases left in between. The CDR3 has 14 residues. Germline V CDR1 and CDR2: LGHNA, YNFKEQ. DNA for the CDR3: TGTGCCAGCAGCCCGGGAGTTTTTAATGAAAAACTGTTTTTT. Residues: CASSPGVFNEKLFF.

The rearrangement joins TRBV28 to TRBJ1-2; D is unresolved. CDR3 size: 14 residues. V lost 5 bases to trimming and J lost 8 bases, with 18 bases between them. Germline CDR1 is MDHEN and CDR2 is SYDVKM. The DNA of the CDR3 is TGTGCCAGCAGTCGCGCCGATTCGGCTAGCGGCTACACCTTC. Residues: CASSRADSASGYTF.

The rearrangement joins TRBV18 to TRBJ2-3; 9 nucleotides line up with TRBD1. Germline loops: CDR1 KGHSH, CDR2 LQKENI. V lost 6 bases to trimming and J lost 1 base; unmatched junction nucleotides: 5. This CDR3 contains 15 residues. In nucleotides, the CDR3 is TGTGCCAGCTCGACCAGGGACAGGGGCACAGATACGCAGTATTTT. This sequence encodes CASSTRDRGTDTQYF.

V and J are TRBV2 and TRBJ1-2; weak D call: TRBD1 (6 bases). CDR3 length equals 14 residues. Per the germline V gene, CDR1 is SNHLY and CDR2 is FYNNEI. The V end was cut by 6 bases, the J end by 0 bases, with 11 bases between. For the CDR3, the DNA is TGTGCCAGCAGCCCCGGGACAACTAACTATGGCTACACCTTC. Its translation: CASSPGTTNYGYTF.

This sequence joins TRBV5-6 and TRBJ1-5; 8 bases align to TRBD1. The CDR3 extends over 15 amino acids. Per germline, CDR1 SGHDT and CDR2 YYEEEE. Trimming at V came to 4 bases and at J to 7 bases, leaving 10 bases not matched to a gene. CDR3 residues: CASSEGTGERQPQHF. CDR3 bases: TGTGCCAGCAGCGAAGGGACAGGCGAGAGACAGCCCCAGCATTTT.

The rearrangement links TRBV11-2 to TRBJ1-1; the D is unclear. Germline V lookup: CDR1 SGHAT, CDR2 FQNNGV. CDR3 length equals 15 residues. Trimming left V 1 base short and J 2 bases short, with 11 bases between. The CDR3 bases are TGTGCCAGCAGCTTAGTGGCCACAGTAAACACTGAAGCTTTCTTT. It encodes CASSLVATVNTEAFF.

J is TRBJ2-5 and V is TRBV6-5; TRBD1 matches at 12 bases. This CDR3 region has 14 residues. V shed 7 bases and J 4 bases; nucleotides not matched to a gene: 4. Germline V CDR1 and CDR2: MNHEY, SVGAGI. The CDR3 spells CASIWGQGAETQYF. The DNA of the CDR3 is TGTGCCAGCATCTGGGGACAGGGGGCAGAGACCCAGTACTTC.

The rearrangement joins TRBV7-8 to TRBJ1-5; TRBD1 aligns across 8 bases. The germline V gene has CDR1 SGHVS and CDR2 FQNEAQ. With V trimmed by 5 bases and J by 5 bases, 5 bases remained unmatched. The CDR3 runs 14 residues. The CDR3 nucleotides read TGTGCCAGCAGCGGAAGGACAGGGTATCAGCCCCAGCATTTT. Translating gives CASSGRTGYQPQHF.

This CDR3 reads CASSLPGTGGNYGYTF. The CDR3 DNA reads as TGTGCCAGCAGCTTACCGGGGACAGGGGGAAACTATGGCTACACCTTC. The V call is TRBV7-8, the J call TRBJ1-2; TRBD1 matches at 11 bases. This CDR3 contains 16 residues. Germline CDR1 SGHVS, CDR2 FQNEAQ. V lost 2 bases and J lost 2; bases outside the gene matches: 4.

V usage is TRBV6-6 and J usage is TRBJ1-5; TRBD1 matches 9 bases. V shed 4 bases, J shed 7 bases, and the junction held 8 bases outside the gene matches. The CDR3 sequence is 15 residues long. Per the germline V gene, CDR1 is MNHNY and CDR2 is SVGAGI (reference sequence). The CDR3 nucleotides are TGTGCCAGCAGTTTGACAGGGGGAACGGGCCAGCCCCAGCATTTT. It is translated as CASSLTGGTGQPQHF.

CDR3 protein: CSVGTRSAGDEQFF. As DNA, the CDR3 is TGCAGCGTCGGAACTAGATCAGCGGGCGATGAGCAGTTCTTC. V gene TRBV29-1 combines with J gene TRBJ2-1, with a weak D call TRBD2 (6 bases). V lost 6 bases and J lost 8, with 20 bases in between. The CDR3 is made up of 14 amino acids. Germline-derived CDR1 and CDR2 are SQVTM and ANQGSEA.

The chain employs TRBV9 and TRBJ1-4; 8 bases align to TRBD1. The CDR3 contains 14 residues. The germline V gene encodes CDR1 SGDLS and CDR2 YYNGEE. V shed 4 bases, J shed 6 bases, and the junction held 5 bases outside the gene matches. CDR3 coding DNA: TGTGCCAGCAGCACAGGGGGTAGGGATGAAAAACTGTTTTTT. It yields the protein CASSTGGRDEKLFF. The variable domain in full, with the rest retrieved from reference TRBV9 and TRBJ1-4, is DSGVTQTPKHLITATGQRVTLRCSPRSGDLSVYWYQQSLDQGLQFLIQYYNGEERAKGNILERFSAQQFPDLHSELNLSSLELGDSALYFCASSTGGRDEKLFFGSGTQLSVL.

V is TRBV5-1 and J is TRBJ2-3, with D perhaps TRBD2 (5 bases). The CDR3 extends over 15 amino acids. Looked up from germline, CDR1 is SGHRS and CDR2 is YFSETQ. V was pared by 2 bases and J by 2 bases, with 12 bases between. The CDR3: CASSLNGGNTDTQYF. CDR3 bases: TGCGCCAGCAGCTTAAACGGAGGAAACACAGATACGCAGTATTTT.

The chain has TRBV6-6 and TRBJ2-5; D remains unclear. The CDR3 consists of 15 residues. Trimming removed 7 bases from V and 1 base from J, with 16 bases in between. Looked up from germline, CDR1 is MNHNY and CDR2 is SVGAGI (reference sequence). Here the CDR3 DNA reads TGTGCCAGCACCGAAACCCAGACAATCCAAGAGACCCAGTACTTC. Translated: CASTETQTIQETQYF.

This clone came up once. The chain uses TRBV18 and TRBJ2-2; 8 nucleotides align to TRBD2. Germline V lookup: CDR1 KGHSH, CDR2 LQKENI. The V gene end was trimmed by 3 bases and the J gene end by 6 bases; junction bases not matched to a gene: 6. The CDR3 runs 15 residues. The CDR3 sequence: CASSPGLDWSGELFF. As DNA, the CDR3 is TGTGCCAGCTCACCGGGACTAGACTGGTCCGGGGAGCTGTTTTTT.

This CDR3 is CASSRGQLNTGELFF. As DNA, the CDR3 is TGTGCCAGCAGTCGCGGACAGTTGAACACCGGGGAGCTGTTTTTT. The V gene is TRBV2, the J gene TRBJ2-2; D is possibly TRBD1 (6 bases). Trimming stripped 5 bases from V and 1 base from J, with 11 bases between. Germline V gene data show CDR1 as SNHLY and CDR2 as FYNNEI. CDR3 length: 15 amino acids.

The rearrangement links TRBV30 to TRBJ1-4; D remains unclear. The CDR3 has 14 amino acids. CDR1 GTSNPN and CDR2 SVGIG come from the germline V gene (reference sequence). Trimming left V 2 bases short and J 7 bases short, with 14 bases between. The CDR3 sequence is CAWSNAREGEKLFF. The CDR3 DNA reads TGTGCCTGGAGTAATGCCCGGGAGGGTGAAAAACTGTTTTTT.